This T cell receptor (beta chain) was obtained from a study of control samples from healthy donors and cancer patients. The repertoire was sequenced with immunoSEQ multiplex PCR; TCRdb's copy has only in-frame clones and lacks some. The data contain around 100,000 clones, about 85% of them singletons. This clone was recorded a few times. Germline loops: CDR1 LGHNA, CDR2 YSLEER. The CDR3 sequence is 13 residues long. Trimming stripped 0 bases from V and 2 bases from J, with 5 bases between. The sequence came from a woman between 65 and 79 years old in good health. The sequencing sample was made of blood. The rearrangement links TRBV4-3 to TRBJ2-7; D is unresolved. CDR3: CASSQEETYEQYF. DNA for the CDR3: TGCGCCAGCAGCCAAGAGGAGACCTACGAGCAGTACTTC.